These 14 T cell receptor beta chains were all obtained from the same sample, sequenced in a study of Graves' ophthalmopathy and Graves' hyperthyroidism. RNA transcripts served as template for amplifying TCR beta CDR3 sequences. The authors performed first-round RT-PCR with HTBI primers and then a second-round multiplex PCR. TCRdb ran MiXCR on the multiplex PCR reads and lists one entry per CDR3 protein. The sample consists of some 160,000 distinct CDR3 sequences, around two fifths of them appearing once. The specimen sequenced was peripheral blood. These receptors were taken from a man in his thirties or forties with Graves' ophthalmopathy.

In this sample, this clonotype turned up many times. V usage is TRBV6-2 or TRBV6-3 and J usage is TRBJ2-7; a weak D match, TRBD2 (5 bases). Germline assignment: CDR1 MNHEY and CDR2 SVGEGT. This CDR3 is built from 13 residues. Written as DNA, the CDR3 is TGTACCCGATCGGGCCTAGCCTTCGACGAGCAGTACTTC. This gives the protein CTRSGLAFDEQYF.

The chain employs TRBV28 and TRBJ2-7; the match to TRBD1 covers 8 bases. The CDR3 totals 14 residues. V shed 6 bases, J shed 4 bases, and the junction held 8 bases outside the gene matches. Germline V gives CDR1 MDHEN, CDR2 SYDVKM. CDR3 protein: CASSGAGGVYEQYF. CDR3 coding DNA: TGTGCCAGCAGCGGAGCAGGGGGCGTTTACGAGCAGTACTTC. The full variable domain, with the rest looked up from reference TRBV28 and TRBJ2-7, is DVKVTQSSRYLVKRTGEKVFLECVQDMDHENMFWYRQDPGLGLRLIYFSYDVKMKEKGDIPEGYSVSREKKERFSLILESASTNQTSMYLCASSGAGGVYEQYFGPGTRLTVT.

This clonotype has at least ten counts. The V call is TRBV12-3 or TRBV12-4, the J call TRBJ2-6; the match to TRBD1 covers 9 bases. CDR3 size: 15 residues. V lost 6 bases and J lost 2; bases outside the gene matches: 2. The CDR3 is CASSRTGAGANVLTF. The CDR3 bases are TGTGCCAGCAGCCGGACAGGGGCTGGGGCCAACGTCCTGACTTTC.

Here the CDR3 reads CATSRAGTSNTEAFF. The CDR3 DNA reads as TGTGCCACCAGCAGAGCAGGGACATCGAACACTGAAGCTTTCTTT. The chain couples TRBV15 to TRBJ1-1; D is possibly TRBD1 (6 bases). The V end lost 1 base, the J end lost 1 base, and 10 bases lay between the germline ends. Germline-derived CDR1 and CDR2 are LNHNV and YYDKDF (reference sequence). This CDR3 is 15 amino acids long.

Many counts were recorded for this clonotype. CDR3: CASSQGPRENYGYTF. In DNA, the CDR3 is TGCGCCAGCAGCCAAGGGCCTAGGGAAAACTATGGCTACACCTTC. The J gene is TRBJ1-2, the V gene TRBV4-3; the D is unclear. The CDR3 is 15 amino acids. Trimming took 1 base from V and 2 from J, leaving 11 bases between them. Germline V gene sequence: CDR1 LGHNA, CDR2 YSLEER.

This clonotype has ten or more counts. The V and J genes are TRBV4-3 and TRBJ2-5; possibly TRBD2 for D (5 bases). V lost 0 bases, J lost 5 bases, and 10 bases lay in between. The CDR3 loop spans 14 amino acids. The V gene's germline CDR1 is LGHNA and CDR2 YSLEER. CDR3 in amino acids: CASSQERVSETQYF. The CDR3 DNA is TGCGCCAGCAGCCAAGAGCGGGTGTCGGAGACCCAGTACTTC.

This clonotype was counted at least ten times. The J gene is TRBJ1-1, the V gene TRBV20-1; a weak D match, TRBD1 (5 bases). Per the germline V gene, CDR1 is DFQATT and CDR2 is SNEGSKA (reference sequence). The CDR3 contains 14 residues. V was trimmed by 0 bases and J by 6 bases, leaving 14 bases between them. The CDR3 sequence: CSARDGTDQPEAFF. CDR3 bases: TGCAGTGCTAGAGACGGGACGGATCAGCCTGAAGCTTTCTTT.

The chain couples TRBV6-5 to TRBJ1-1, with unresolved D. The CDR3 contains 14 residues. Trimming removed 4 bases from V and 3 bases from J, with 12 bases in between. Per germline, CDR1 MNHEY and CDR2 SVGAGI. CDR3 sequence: CASSLKEAYTEAFF. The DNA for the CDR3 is TGTGCCAGCAGTTTAAAGGAAGCATACACTGAAGCTTTCTTT.

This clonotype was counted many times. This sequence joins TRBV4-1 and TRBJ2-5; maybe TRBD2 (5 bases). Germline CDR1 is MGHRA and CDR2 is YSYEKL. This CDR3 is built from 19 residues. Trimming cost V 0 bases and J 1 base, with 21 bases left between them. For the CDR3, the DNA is TGCGCCAGCAGCCAAGAGAGGACTGTTCTTGCGTTCCGCCAAGAGACCCAGTACTTC. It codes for CASSQERTVLAFRQETQYF.

In nucleotides, the CDR3 is TGTGCCAGCAGTTTTCCAGCGGGAGGGTCCTACGAGCAGTACTTC. It translates to CASSFPAGGSYEQYF. J is TRBJ2-7 and V is TRBV28, with 10 bases that match TRBD2. J gave up 1 base and V 3 bases, and 3 bases lay outside the gene matches. Germline V CDR1 and CDR2: MDHEN, SYDVKM. CDR3 length: 15 residues.

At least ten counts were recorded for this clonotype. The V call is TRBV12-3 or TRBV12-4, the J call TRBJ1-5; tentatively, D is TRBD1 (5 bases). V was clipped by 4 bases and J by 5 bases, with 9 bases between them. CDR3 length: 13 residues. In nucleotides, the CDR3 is TGTGCCAGCAGTTCAGGACACGATCAGCCCCAGCATTTT. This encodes CASSSGHDQPQHF.

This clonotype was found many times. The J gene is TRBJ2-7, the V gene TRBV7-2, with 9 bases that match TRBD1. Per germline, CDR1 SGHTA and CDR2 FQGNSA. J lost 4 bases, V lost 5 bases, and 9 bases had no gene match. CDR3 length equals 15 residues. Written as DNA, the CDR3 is TGTGCCAGCAGCGCTTACAGGGGGCCCGGGTACGAGCAGTACTTC. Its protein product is CASSAYRGPGYEQYF.

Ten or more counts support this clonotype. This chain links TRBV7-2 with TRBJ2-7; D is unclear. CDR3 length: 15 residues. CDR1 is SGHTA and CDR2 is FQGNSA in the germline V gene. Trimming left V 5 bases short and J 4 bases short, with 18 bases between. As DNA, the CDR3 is TGTGCCAGCAGCCTCACCGGGCCAAGCGAGTACGAGCAGTACTTC. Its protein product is CASSLTGPSEYEQYF.

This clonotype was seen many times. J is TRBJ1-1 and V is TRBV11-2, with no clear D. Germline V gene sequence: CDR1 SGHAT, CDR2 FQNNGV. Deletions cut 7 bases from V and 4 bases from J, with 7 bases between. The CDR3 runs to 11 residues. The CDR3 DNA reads TGTGCCAGCACCTCGGCCACTGAAGCTTTCTTT. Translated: CASTSATEAFF.